One sample yielded the 29 T cell receptor beta chains listed below, sequenced in a study of T cells after yellow fever vaccination. TCRdb processed the 5' RACE reads anew with MiXCR; each CDR3 protein has one entry. Of approximately 300,000 distinct CDR3 sequences detected, 6.8% appear once; the ten largest clones hold around 17%. Source: PBMCs, taken 45 days after the first yellow fever vaccination. The receptors come from a man between 18 and 35 years old who received the YFV17D yellow fever vaccine.

The chain links TRBV6-2 or TRBV6-3 to TRBJ2-4; 9 positions agree with TRBD1. The germline CDR1 and CDR2 sequences are MNHEY and SVGEGT. The CDR3 contains 16 residues. The V segment lost 5 bases and the J segment 0 bases; nucleotides outside the gene matches: 5. The CDR3 here is CASSPDRGLAKNIQYF. The CDR3 DNA sequence: TGTGCCAGCAGTCCGGACAGGGGATTAGCCAAAAACATTCAGTACTTC.

This clonotype showed up just a few times. V usage is TRBV6-1 and J usage is TRBJ1-2; D is undetermined. Trimming left V 0 bases short and J 1 base short, with 3 bases between. The CDR3 loop spans 13 amino acids. Germline V gives CDR1 MNHNS, CDR2 SASEGT. The CDR3 sequence is CASSEANNYGYTF. The CDR3 DNA reads TGTGCCAGCAGTGAAGCCAATAACTATGGCTACACCTTC.

This clonotype was detected a few times. This sequence joins TRBV20-1 and TRBJ1-5, with 7 positions matching TRBD1. The CDR3 contains 14 residues. V dropped 4 bases and J dropped 6; count of bases not matched to a gene: 9. CDR1 is DFQATT and CDR2 is SNEGSKA in the germline V gene (reference sequence). The CDR3 is CSAITGDGTQPQHF. The CDR3 nucleotides read TGCAGTGCTATAACAGGGGATGGGACTCAGCCCCAGCATTTT.

This clonotype was counted only a few times. V is TRBV5-1 and J is TRBJ2-2; TRBD2 is a possible D gene (6 bases). The CDR3 is 14 residues long. Germline CDR1 and CDR2: SGHRS and YFSETQ. Trimming cost V 3 bases and J 7 bases, with 13 bases left between them. CDR3 residues: CASSSQGGSGELFF. In DNA form, the CDR3 reads TGCGCCAGCAGCTCCCAGGGAGGTAGCGGGGAGCTGTTTTTT.

This clonotype has more than one count but fewer than ten. This sequence joins TRBV28 and TRBJ2-2, with 7 bases matching TRBD1. Trimming cost V 2 bases and J 7 bases; bases outside gene matches: 13. The CDR3 has 17 amino acids. CDR1 and CDR2 from the germline V gene are MDHEN and SYDVKM. This CDR3 is CASSLTSDREIGGELFF. The DNA of the CDR3 is TGTGCCAGCAGTTTAACTAGTGACAGGGAAATTGGCGGGGAGCTGTTTTTT.

V gene TRBV3-1 combines with J gene TRBJ1-1, with D uncertain. Germline CDR1 reads LGHDT; CDR2 reads YNNKEL (reference sequence). The ends were cut back, 0 bases at V and 1 base at J, with 12 bases in the middle. The CDR3 consists of 16 residues. The CDR3 region has the DNA TGTGCCAGCAGCCAAGATATTAGGGCCGGGAACACTGAAGCTTTCTTT. Encoded protein: CASSQDIRAGNTEAFF.

The chain has TRBV11-2 and TRBJ2-6, with TRBD2 matching 11 bases. CDR1 and CDR2 (germline): SGHAT, FQNNGV. CDR3 length equals 20 residues. Unmatched junction bases numbered 12, after V lost 1 base and J lost 4 bases. The CDR3 region has the DNA TGTGCCAGCAGCTTAGTTGCGCTAGCGGGGGGCCCAGGGGGGGCCAACGTCCTGACTTTC. As protein: CASSLVALAGGPGGANVLTF.

The CDR3 is CASSLASGGNTIYF. The DNA for the CDR3 is TGCGCCAGCAGCTTGGCGTCCGGGGGAAACACCATATATTTT. This chain connects TRBV5-1 to TRBJ1-3; D call uncertain. Trimming left V 0 bases short and J 4 bases short, with 8 bases between. CDR1 SGHRS and CDR2 YFSETQ come from the germline V gene. The CDR3 loop spans 14 amino acids.

The chain employs TRBV7-6 and TRBJ2-7, with 10 bases lining up with TRBD1. CDR3 size: 17 residues. V dropped 0 bases and J dropped 4; count of bases not matched to a gene: 9. Germline CDR1 is SGHVS and CDR2 is FNYEAQ. This CDR3 is CASSLAIGGTGAYEQYF. The CDR3, as DNA: TGTGCCAGCAGCTTAGCGATCGGAGGGACAGGGGCTTACGAGCAGTACTTC.

This sequence joins TRBV25-1 and TRBJ1-1; D is unresolved. Trimming left V 1 base short and J 5 bases short, with 5 bases between. CDR3 size: 12 residues. Germline-derived CDR1 and CDR2 are MGHDK and SYGVNS. In nucleotides, the CDR3 is TGTGCCAGCAGTGAATCGTGGACTGAAGCTTTCTTT. It is translated as CASSESWTEAFF.

This clonotype was seen more than once but under ten times. The V call is TRBV7-9, the J call TRBJ1-1, with 9 bases that match TRBD1. The CDR3 spans 15 residues. Looked up from germline, CDR1 is SEHNR and CDR2 is FQNEAQ (reference sequence). Germline trimming cut 5 bases from V and 5 bases from J; bases unmatched to any gene: 9. The chain's CDR3 is CASSRSDRGLTEAFF. CDR3 coding DNA: TGTGCCAGCAGCCGCTCGGACAGGGGTCTAACTGAAGCTTTCTTT.

The genes are TRBV7-9 and TRBJ2-1; 9 nucleotides align to TRBD2. V trimming: 4 bases; J trimming: 8 bases; junction bases outside the gene matches: 15. The CDR3 is 17 residues long. CDR1 and CDR2 (germline): SEHNR, FQNEAQ (reference sequence). The CDR3 sequence: CASSSLSSGGGRDEQFF. The CDR3 DNA is TGTGCCAGCAGCTCCCTGAGTAGCGGGGGCGGTCGGGATGAGCAGTTCTTC.

This clonotype was picked up many times. V is TRBV5-1 and J is TRBJ2-6; D call uncertain. Germline V gene sequence: CDR1 SGHRS, CDR2 YFSETQ. The CDR3 consists of 13 residues. V lost 2 bases, J lost 4 bases, and 4 bases lay in between. DNA of the CDR3: TGCGCCAGCAGCTTAGACGGGGCCAACGTCCTGACTTTC. This codes for CASSLDGANVLTF. The variable domain in full, with the rest retrieved from reference TRBV5-1 and TRBJ2-6, is KAGVTQTPRYLIKTRGQQVTLSCSPISGHRSVSWYQQTPGQGLQFLFEYFSETQRNKGNFPGRFSGRQFSNSRSEMNVSTLELGDSALYLCASSLDGANVLTFGAGSRLTVL.

This clonotype was detected many times. This chain uses TRBV12-3 or TRBV12-4 with TRBJ2-7, with D uncertain. The V and J ends lost 2 bases and 3 bases respectively, with 8 bases between them. There are 13 residues in the CDR3. The CDR3 DNA follows: TGTGCCAGCAGTTTATTAAACAACTACGAGCAGTACTTC. The encoded protein is CASSLLNNYEQYF.

This clonotype was counted only a few times. The chain combines TRBV29-1 with TRBJ2-3; TRBD1 aligns across 12 bases. The V gene end was trimmed by 4 bases and the J gene end by 6 bases; junction bases not matched to a gene: 8. Germline CDR1 is SQVTM and CDR2 is ANQGSEA. This CDR3 has 15 amino acids. As DNA, the CDR3 is TGCAGCGTTGCCTTCGGGACAGGGGGCCCGGATACGCAGTATTTT. Translating gives CSVAFGTGGPDTQYF.

The CDR3 loop reads CASINPPGQQHNYGYTF. The CDR3 bases are TGTGCCAGCATCAATCCACCCGGACAGCAGCATAACTATGGCTACACCTTC. The chain has TRBV6-2 or TRBV6-3 and TRBJ1-2; TRBD1 is a possible D gene (6 bases). The germline CDR1 and CDR2 sequences are MNHEY and SVGEGT. Trimming took off 7 bases at V and 1 base at J, with 22 bases between the two ends. The CDR3 totals 17 residues.

The sample holds a few counts of this clonotype. This chain connects TRBV20-1 to TRBJ1-3, with D unclear. Germline CDR1 is DFQATT and CDR2 is SNEGSKA (reference sequence). Deletions cut 1 base from V and 5 bases from J, with 9 bases between. This CDR3 has 13 residues. The CDR3 here is CSARVRGRNTIYF. CDR3 DNA: TGCAGTGCTAGAGTGCGCGGAAGAAACACCATATATTTT.

This clonotype was counted between two and nine times. The chain uses TRBV7-2 and TRBJ2-5; D is ambiguous. CDR1 SGHTA and CDR2 FQGNSA come from the germline V gene. This CDR3 region has 13 residues. Trimming pared 2 bases from V and 1 base from J, leaving 5 bases between. For the CDR3, the DNA is TGTGCCAGCAGCTTAATGGGCCAAGAGACCCAGTACTTC. Translating it yields CASSLMGQETQYF.

The chain has TRBV18 and TRBJ1-1; D might be TRBD1 (5 bases). This CDR3 region has 14 residues. Trimming stripped 3 bases from V and 0 bases from J, with 8 bases between. The germline CDR1 and CDR2 sequences are KGHSH and LQKENI. CDR3 in amino acids: CASSPTVMNTEAFF. For the CDR3, the DNA is TGTGCCAGCTCACCGACAGTGATGAACACTGAAGCTTTCTTT.

The table lists this clonotype with a few counts. The CDR3 loop reads CASSPAGGPTEQFF. For the CDR3, the DNA is TGTGCCAGCAGCCCAGCGGGGGGGCCTACTGAGCAGTTCTTC. V gene TRBV7-2 combines with J gene TRBJ2-1, with 10 bases identical to TRBD2. This CDR3 comprises 14 residues. V shed 5 bases and J 9 bases; nucleotides not matched to a gene: 7. Germline V gene sequence: CDR1 SGHTA, CDR2 FQGNSA.

This sequence joins TRBV20-1 and TRBJ2-5; D is ambiguous. V was clipped by 4 bases and J by 4 bases, with 13 bases between them. This CDR3 is built from 13 residues. Germline CDR1 is DFQATT and CDR2 is SNEGSKA (reference sequence). CDR3 sequence: CSAIVTDRETQYF. The CDR3 region has the DNA TGCAGTGCTATCGTGACCGACCGAGAGACCCAGTACTTC.

This clonotype was seen at least ten times. This chain uses TRBV6-1 with TRBJ1-5; D not resolved. This CDR3 contains 14 residues. CDR1 is MNHNS, CDR2 SASEGT, per germline. V was shortened by 6 bases and J by 10 bases, with 19 bases between the two germline ends. In nucleotides, the CDR3 is TGTGCCAGCAGATCTACAGTGGCTTGGAAACCCCAGCATTTT. Translating it yields CASRSTVAWKPQHF.

This clonotype was counted ten times or more. This chain connects TRBV27 to TRBJ2-3, with D hard to call. The ends were cut back, 5 bases at V and 2 bases at J, with 11 bases in the middle. CDR3 length: 14 amino acids. Per the germline V gene, CDR1 is MNHEY and CDR2 is SMNVEV (reference sequence). In DNA form, the CDR3 reads TGTGCCAGCAGTCAATACCCCCTCACAGATACGCAGTATTTT. This codes for CASSQYPLTDTQYF.

This clonotype has just a few counts. The J gene is TRBJ1-5, the V gene TRBV19; 7 bases map to TRBD1. Germline V gene sequence: CDR1 LNHDA, CDR2 SQIVND (reference sequence). The CDR3 covers 17 residues. V was clipped by 6 bases and J by 5 bases; unmatched bases: 16. DNA for the CDR3: TGTGCCAGTAGCTACAACCAACAGGGGAAAGGTGATCAGCCCCAGCATTTT. It encodes CASSYNQQGKGDQPQHF.

Only a few counts were recorded for this clonotype. This chain joins TRBV7-2 and TRBJ2-7; D is uncertain. Germline loops: CDR1 SGHTA, CDR2 FQGNSA. The length of the CDR3 is 13 residues. Trimming took 9 bases from V and 2 from J, leaving 14 bases between them. DNA for the CDR3: TGTGCCAGTTCCTTACACCGGGCCTACGAGCAGTACGTC. Translating gives CASSLHRAYEQYV.

This clonotype has at least ten counts. This chain uses TRBV5-1 with TRBJ2-2; no clear D gene. The ends were cut back, 0 bases at V and 4 bases at J, with 10 bases in the middle. The CDR3 totals 15 residues. The germline V gene encodes CDR1 SGHRS and CDR2 YFSETQ. The DNA for the CDR3 is TGCGCCAGCAGCTTGGCCGGCCTATTCACCGGGGAGCTGTTTTTT. It is translated as CASSLAGLFTGELFF.

Many counts were recorded for this clonotype. The chain couples TRBV7-8 to TRBJ1-5; no definite D call. V lost 1 base, J lost 5 bases, and 9 bases lay in between. The CDR3 has 14 residues. Germline V gives CDR1 SGHVS, CDR2 FQNEAQ. CDR3 sequence reads: CASSLEGGYQPQHF. DNA of the CDR3: TGTGCCAGCAGCTTAGAGGGAGGGTATCAGCCCCAGCATTTT.

This chain connects TRBV5-1 to TRBJ1-2; D gene unclear. The CDR3 extends over 15 amino acids. Germline CDR1 SGHRS, CDR2 YFSETQ. V shed 0 bases and J shed 4 bases, with 13 bases lying between them. Here the CDR3 reads CASSLGAGAFYGYTF. The CDR3 DNA sequence: TGCGCCAGCAGCTTGGGGGCAGGAGCCTTCTATGGCTACACCTTC.

This sequence joins TRBV4-3 and TRBJ1-1, with 10 bases lining up with TRBD1. This CDR3 region has 19 residues. J was trimmed by 4 bases and V by 3 bases; bases with no gene match: 17. Germline V gives CDR1 LGHNA, CDR2 YSLEER. The CDR3 sequence is CASSQGPRDRGERGTEAFF. For the CDR3, the DNA is TGCGCCAGCAGCCAGGGTCCTCGGGACAGGGGCGAGCGGGGCACTGAAGCTTTCTTT.